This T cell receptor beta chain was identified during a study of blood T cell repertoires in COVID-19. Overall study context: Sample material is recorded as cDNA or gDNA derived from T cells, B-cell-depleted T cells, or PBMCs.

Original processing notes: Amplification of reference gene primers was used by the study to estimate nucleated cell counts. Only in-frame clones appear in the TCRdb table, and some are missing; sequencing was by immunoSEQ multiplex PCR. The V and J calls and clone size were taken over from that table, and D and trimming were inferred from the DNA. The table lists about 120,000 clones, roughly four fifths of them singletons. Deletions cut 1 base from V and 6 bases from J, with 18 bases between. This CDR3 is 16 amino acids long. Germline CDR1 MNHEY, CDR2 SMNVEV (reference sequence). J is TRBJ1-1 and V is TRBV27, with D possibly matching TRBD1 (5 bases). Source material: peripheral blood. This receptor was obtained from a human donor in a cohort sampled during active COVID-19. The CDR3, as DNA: TGTGCCAGCAGTTTATTCTACCCGCGACAGTTCTCTGAAGCTTTCTTT. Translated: CASSLFYPRQFSEAFF.